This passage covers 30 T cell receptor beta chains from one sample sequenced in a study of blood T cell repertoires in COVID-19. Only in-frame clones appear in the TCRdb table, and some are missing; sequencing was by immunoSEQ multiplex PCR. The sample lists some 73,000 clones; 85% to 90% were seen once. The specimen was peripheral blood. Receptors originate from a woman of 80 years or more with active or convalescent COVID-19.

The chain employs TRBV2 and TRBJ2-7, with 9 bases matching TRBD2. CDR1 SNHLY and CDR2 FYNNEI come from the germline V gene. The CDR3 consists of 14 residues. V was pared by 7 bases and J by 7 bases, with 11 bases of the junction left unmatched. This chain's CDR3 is CASTTAGGLWEQYF. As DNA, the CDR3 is TGTGCCAGCACTACGGCGGGGGGGCTGTGGGAGCAGTACTTC.

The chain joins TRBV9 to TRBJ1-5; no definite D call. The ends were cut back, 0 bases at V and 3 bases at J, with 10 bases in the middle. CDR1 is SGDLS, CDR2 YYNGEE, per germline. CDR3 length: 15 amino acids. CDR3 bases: TGTGCCAGCAGCGTAGGGGGAGGGCCCAATCAGCCCCAGCATTTT. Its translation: CASSVGGGPNQPQHF. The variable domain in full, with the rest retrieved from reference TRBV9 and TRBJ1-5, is DSGVTQTPKHLITATGQRVTLRCSPRSGDLSVYWYQQSLDQGLQFLIQYYNGEERAKGNILERFSAQQFPDLHSELNLSSLELGDSALYFCASSVGGGPNQPQHFGDGTRLSIL.

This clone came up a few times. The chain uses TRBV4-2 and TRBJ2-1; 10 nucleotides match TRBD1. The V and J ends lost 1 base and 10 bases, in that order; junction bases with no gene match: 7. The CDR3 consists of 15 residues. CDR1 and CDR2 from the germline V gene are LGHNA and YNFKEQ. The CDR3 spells CASSQVGQGGIEQFF. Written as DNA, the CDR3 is TGTGCCAGCAGCCAAGTTGGACAGGGGGGGATCGAGCAGTTCTTC.

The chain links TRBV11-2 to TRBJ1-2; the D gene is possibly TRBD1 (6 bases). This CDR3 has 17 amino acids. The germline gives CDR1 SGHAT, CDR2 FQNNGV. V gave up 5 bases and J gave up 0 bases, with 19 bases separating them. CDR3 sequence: CASSPQGLTAANYGYTF. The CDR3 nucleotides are TGTGCCAGCAGCCCCCAGGGGCTAACAGCAGCTAACTATGGCTACACCTTC.

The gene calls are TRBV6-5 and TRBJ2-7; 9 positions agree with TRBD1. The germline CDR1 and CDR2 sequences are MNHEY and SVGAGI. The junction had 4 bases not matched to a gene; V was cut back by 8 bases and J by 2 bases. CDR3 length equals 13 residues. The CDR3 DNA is TGTGCCAGCGCTGGGACAGGGCCCTACGAGCAGTACTTC. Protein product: CASAGTGPYEQYF.

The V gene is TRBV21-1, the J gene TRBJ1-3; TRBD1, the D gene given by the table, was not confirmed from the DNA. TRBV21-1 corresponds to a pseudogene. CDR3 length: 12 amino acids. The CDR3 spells CASSKSQGTIYF. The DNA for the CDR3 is TGTGCCAGCAGCAAATCGCAGGGCACCATATATTTT.

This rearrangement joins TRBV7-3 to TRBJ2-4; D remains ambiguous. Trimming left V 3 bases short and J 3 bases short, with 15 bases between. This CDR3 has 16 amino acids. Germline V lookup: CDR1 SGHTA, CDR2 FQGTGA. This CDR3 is CASSFGATTGKNIQYF. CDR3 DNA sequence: TGTGCCAGCAGCTTTGGAGCGACGACGGGCAAAAACATTCAGTACTTC.

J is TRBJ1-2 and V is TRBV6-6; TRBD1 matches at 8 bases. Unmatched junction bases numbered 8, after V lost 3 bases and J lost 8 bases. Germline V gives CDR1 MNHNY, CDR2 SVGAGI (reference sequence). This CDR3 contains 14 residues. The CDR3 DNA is TGTGCCAGCAGTTATGTGCAGGGGGCTTGGGGCTACACCTTC. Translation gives CASSYVQGAWGYTF.

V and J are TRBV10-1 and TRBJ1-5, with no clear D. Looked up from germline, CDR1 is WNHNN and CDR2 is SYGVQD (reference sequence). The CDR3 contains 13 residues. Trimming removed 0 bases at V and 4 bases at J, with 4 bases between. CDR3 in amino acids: CASSESLNQPQHF. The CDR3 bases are TGCGCCAGCAGTGAGTCTTTAAATCAGCCCCAGCATTTT.

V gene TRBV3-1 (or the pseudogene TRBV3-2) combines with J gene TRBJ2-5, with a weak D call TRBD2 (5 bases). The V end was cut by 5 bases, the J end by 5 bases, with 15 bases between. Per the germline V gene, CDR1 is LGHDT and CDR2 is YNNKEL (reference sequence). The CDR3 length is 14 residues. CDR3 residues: CASSDSSGGETQYF. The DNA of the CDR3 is TGTGCCAGCAGCGACTCCAGCGGTGGGGAGACCCAGTACTTC.

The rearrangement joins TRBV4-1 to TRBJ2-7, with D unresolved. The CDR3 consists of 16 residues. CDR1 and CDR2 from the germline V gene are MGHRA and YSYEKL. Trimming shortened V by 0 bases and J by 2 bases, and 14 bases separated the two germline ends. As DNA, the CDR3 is TGCGCCAGCAGCCAAGACCCTGGGCCAGTTACCTACGAGCAGTACTTC. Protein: CASSQDPGPVTYEQYF.

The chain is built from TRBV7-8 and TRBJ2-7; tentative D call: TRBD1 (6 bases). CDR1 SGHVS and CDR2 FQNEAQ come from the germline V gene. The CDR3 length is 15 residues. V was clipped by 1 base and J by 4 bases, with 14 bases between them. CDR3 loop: CASSLDTYRVYEQYF. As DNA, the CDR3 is TGTGCCAGCAGCTTAGATACGTACAGGGTTTACGAGCAGTACTTC. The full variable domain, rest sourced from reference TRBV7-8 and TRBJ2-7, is GAGVSQSPRYKVAKRGQDVALRCDPISGHVSLFWYQQALGQGPEFLTYFQNEAQLDKSGLPSDRFFAERPEGSVSTLKIQRTQQEDSAVYLCASSLDTYRVYEQYFGPGTRLTVT.

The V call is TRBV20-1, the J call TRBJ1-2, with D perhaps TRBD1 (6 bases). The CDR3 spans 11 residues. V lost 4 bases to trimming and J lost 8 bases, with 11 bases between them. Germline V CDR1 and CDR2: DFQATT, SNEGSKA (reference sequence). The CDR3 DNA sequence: TGCAGTGCTAATACAGGGCTCGGCTACACCTTC. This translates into CSANTGLGYTF.

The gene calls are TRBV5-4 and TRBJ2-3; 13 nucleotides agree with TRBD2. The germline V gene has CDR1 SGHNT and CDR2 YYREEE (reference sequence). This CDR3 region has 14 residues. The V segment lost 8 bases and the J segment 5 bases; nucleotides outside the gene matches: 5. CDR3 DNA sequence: TGTGCCAGACTGACTAGCGGGGGGCGAGATACGCAGTATTTT. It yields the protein CARLTSGGRDTQYF.

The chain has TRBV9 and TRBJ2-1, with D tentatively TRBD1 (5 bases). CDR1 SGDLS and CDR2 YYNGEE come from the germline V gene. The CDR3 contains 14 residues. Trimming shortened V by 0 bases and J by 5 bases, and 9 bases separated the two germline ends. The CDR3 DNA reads TGTGCCAGCAGCGTAGGTGGGGCCCACAATGAGCAGTTCTTC. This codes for CASSVGGAHNEQFF.

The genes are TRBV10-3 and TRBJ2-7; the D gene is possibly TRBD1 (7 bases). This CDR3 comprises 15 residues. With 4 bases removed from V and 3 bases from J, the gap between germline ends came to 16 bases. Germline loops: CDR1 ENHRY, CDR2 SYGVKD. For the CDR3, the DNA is TGTGCCATCAGTGCTCTAGGGGGGACAGTCTACGAGCAGTACTTC. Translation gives CAISALGGTVYEQYF.

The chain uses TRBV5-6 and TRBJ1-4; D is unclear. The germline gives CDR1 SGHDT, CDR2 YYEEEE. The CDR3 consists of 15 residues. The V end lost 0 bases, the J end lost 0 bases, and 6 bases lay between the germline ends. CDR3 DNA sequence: TGTGCCAGCAGCTTGGTCGGGGCAACTAATGAAAAACTGTTTTTT. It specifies CASSLVGATNEKLFF. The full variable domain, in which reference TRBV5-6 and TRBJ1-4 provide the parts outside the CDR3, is DAGVTQSPTHLIKTRGQQVTLRCSPKSGHDTVSWYQQALGQGPQFIFQYYEEEERQRGNFPDRFSGHQFPNYSSELNVNALLLGDSALYLCASSLVGATNEKLFFGSGTQLSVL.

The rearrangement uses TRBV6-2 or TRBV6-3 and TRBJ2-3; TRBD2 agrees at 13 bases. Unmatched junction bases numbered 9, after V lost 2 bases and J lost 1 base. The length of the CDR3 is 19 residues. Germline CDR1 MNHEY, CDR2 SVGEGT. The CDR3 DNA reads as TGTGCCAGCAGTTACGCCCGGACTAGCGGGGGATGGGGCACAGATACGCAGTATTTT. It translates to CASSYARTSGGWGTDTQYF.

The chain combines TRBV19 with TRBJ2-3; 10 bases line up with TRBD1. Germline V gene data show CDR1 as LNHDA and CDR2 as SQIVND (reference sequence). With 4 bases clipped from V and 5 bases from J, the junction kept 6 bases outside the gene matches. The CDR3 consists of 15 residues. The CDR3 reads CASSRDRGGGDTQYF. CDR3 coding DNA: TGTGCCAGTAGTAGGGACAGGGGAGGGGGAGATACGCAGTATTTT.

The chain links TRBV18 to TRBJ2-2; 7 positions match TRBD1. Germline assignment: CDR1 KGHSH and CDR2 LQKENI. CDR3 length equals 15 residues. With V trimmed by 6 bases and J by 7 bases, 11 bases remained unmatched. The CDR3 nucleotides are TGTGCCAGCTCCGAAGACAGGGTGCTCAGCGGGGAGCTGTTTTTT. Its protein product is CASSEDRVLSGELFF. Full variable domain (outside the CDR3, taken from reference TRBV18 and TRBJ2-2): NAGVMQNPRHLVRRRGQEARLRCSPMKGHSHVYWYRQLPEEGLKFMVYLQKENIIDESGMPKERFSAEFPKEGPSILRIQQVVRGDSAAYFCASSEDRVLSGELFFGEGSRLTVL.

The CDR3: CASSPRDREAFF. Here the CDR3 DNA reads TGTGCCAGCAGTCCTCGGGACAGGGAGGCTTTCTTT. The genes are TRBV12-3 or TRBV12-4 and TRBJ1-1; 9 bases fit TRBD1. CDR3 length equals 12 residues. J lost 11 bases, V lost 5 bases, and 6 bases had no gene match.

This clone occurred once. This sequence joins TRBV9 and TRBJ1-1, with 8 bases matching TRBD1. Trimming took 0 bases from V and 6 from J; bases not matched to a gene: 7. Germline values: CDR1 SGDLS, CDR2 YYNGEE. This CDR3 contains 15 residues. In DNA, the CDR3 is TGTGCCAGCAGCGTAGCGGCAGGGGGCGCTTCTGAAGCTTTCTTT. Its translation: CASSVAAGGASEAFF.

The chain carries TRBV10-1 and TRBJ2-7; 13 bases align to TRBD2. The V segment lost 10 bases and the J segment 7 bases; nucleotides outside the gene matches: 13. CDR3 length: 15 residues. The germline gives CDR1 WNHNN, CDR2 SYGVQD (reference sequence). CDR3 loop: CAKIGTSGIAGEQYF. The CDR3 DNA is TGCGCCAAGATCGGGACTAGCGGGATCGCAGGGGAGCAGTACTTC.

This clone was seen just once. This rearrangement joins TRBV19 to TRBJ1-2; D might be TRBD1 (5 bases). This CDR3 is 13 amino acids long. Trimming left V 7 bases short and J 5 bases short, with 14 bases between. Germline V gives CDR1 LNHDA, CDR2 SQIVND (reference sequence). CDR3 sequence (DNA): TGTGCCAGTAACGCAGGGATTTTATATGGCTACACCTTC. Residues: CASNAGILYGYTF.

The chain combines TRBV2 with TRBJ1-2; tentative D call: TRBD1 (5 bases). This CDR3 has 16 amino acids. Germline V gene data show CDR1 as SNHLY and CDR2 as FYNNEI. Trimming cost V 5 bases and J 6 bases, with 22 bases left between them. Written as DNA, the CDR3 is TGTGCCAGCAGTAGAAGCCCTCCGGGGGGTGGTGATGGCTACACCTTC. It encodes CASSRSPPGGGDGYTF.

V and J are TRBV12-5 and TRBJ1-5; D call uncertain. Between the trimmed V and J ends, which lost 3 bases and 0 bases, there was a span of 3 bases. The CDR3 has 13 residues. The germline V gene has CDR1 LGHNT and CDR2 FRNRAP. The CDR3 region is CASGLYSNQPQHF. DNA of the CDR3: TGTGCTAGTGGTTTATATAGCAATCAGCCCCAGCATTTT.

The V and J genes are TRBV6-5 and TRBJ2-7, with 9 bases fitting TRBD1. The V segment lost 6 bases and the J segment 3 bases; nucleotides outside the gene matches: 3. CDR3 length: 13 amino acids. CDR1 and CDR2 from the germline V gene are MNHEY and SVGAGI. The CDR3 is CASRWTGVYEQYF. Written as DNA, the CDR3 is TGTGCCAGCAGGTGGACAGGGGTCTACGAGCAGTACTTC.

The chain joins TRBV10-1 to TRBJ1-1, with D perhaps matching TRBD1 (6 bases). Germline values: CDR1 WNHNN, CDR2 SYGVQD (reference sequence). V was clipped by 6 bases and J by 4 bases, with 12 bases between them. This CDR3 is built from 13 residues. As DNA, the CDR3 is TGCGCCAGCAGGAGGGGGTTTGGCACTGAAGCTTTCTTT. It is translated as CASRRGFGTEAFF.

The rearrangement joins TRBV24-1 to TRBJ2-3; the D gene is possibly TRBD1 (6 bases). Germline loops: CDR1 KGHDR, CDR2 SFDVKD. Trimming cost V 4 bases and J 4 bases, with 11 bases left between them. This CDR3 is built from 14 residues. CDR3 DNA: TGTGCCACCAGTGAATTTCACAGGGCAGATACGCAGTATTTT. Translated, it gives CATSEFHRADTQYF.

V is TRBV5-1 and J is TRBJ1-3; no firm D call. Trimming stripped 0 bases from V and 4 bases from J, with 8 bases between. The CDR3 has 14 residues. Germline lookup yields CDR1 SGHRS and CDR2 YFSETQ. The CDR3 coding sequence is TGCGCCAGCAGCTTGGGCGGAGCGGGAAACACCATATATTTT. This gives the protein CASSLGGAGNTIYF.